One and the same sample provided the 11 T cell receptor beta chains below, sequenced in a study of cytomegalovirus exposure and HLA in healthy donors. 13 Jbeta primers and 60 Vbeta primers were used for the PCR. The data were produced by immunoSEQ multiplex PCR, yet TCRdb's version contains in-frame clones alone and is incomplete. The sample lists under 200,000 clones, about 76% occurring once. The sample comprised PBMCs. The source of these receptors is a woman in her thirties or forties in good health and CMV-seropositive.

The gene calls are TRBV2 and TRBJ2-3; 10 bases are shared with TRBD2. The CDR3 is 17 residues long. The germline CDR1 and CDR2 sequences are SNHLY and FYNNEI. Trimming took 6 bases from V and 5 from J; bases not matched to a gene: 14. CDR3 DNA sequence: TGTGCCAGCAGCTGGGAGTCAGCGGGAGGGCAGAGAGATACGCAGTATTTT. This translates into CASSWESAGGQRDTQYF.

CDR3 residues: CASSLARLMSGRNTGELFF. In DNA form, the CDR3 reads TGTGCCAGCAGCTTAGCCCGCCTGATGAGCGGGAGAAACACCGGGGAGCTGTTTTTT. The chain links TRBV7-9 to TRBJ2-2; 8 bases match TRBD2. The germline CDR1 and CDR2 sequences are SEHNR and FQNEAQ (reference sequence). Trimming took 0 bases from V and 2 from J; bases not matched to a gene: 11. The CDR3 runs 19 residues.

This clone was counted once. The rearrangement links TRBV7-9 to TRBJ2-3; 10 positions agree with TRBD2. CDR3 size: 15 residues. V gave up 3 bases and J gave up 5 bases; unmatched junction bases: 5. Germline V gene lookup returns CDR1 SEHNR and CDR2 FQNEAQ (reference sequence). CDR3 coding DNA: TGTGCCAGCAGCTTTGAGCGGGGGGGCCGAGATACGCAGTATTTT. It codes for CASSFERGGRDTQYF.

J is TRBJ1-6 and V is TRBV2; weak D call: TRBD1 (6 bases). The CDR3 length is 16 residues. In germline, CDR1 is SNHLY, CDR2 FYNNEI. V lost 11 bases to trimming and J lost 2 bases, with 19 bases between them. CDR3 amino acids: CAGGETAGAYNSPLHF. The CDR3 bases are TGTGCCGGGGGGGAGACGGCAGGGGCCTATAATTCACCCCTCCACTTT.

The chain recombines TRBV5-1 with TRBJ2-5; weak D call: TRBD2 (5 bases). The CDR3 runs 14 residues. V gave up 4 bases and J gave up 5 bases, with 15 bases separating them. The germline V gene has CDR1 SGHRS and CDR2 YFSETQ. The CDR3 reads CASSATGVFETQYF. The CDR3 DNA is TGCGCCAGCAGCGCCACCGGGGTATTCGAGACCCAGTACTTC.

The gene calls are TRBV6-1 and TRBJ1-4; TRBD1 might be the D (5 bases). The CDR3 totals 14 residues. Germline V lookup: CDR1 MNHNS, CDR2 SASEGT. V dropped 2 bases and J dropped 8 bases, with 12 bases sitting between them. For the CDR3, the DNA is TGTGCCAGCAGTGAAACGGGGGTGGGGGAAAAACTGTTTTTT. Encoded protein: CASSETGVGEKLFF.

The chain carries TRBV30 and TRBJ2-7; 12 nucleotides match TRBD1. CDR1 is GTSNPN and CDR2 is SVGIG in the germline V gene (reference sequence). The CDR3 is 15 residues long. Trimming removed 4 bases from V and 4 bases from J; junction bases left unmatched: 8. This chain's CDR3 is CAWTVGTGGWYEQYF. In DNA form, the CDR3 reads TGTGCCTGGACCGTGGGGACAGGGGGCTGGTACGAGCAGTACTTC. The variable domain in full, with the rest retrieved from reference TRBV30 and TRBJ2-7, is SQTIHQWPATLVQPVGSPLSLECTVEGTSNPNLYWYRQAAGRGLQLLFYSVGIGQISSEVPQNLSASRPQDRQFILSSKKLLLSDSGFYLCAWTVGTGGWYEQYFGPGTRLTVT.

This chain links TRBV30 with TRBJ2-5; perhaps TRBD1 as D (6 bases). Trimming removed 0 bases from V and 5 bases from J, with 13 bases in between. There are 14 residues in the CDR3. The germline V gene encodes CDR1 GTSNPN and CDR2 SVGIG (reference sequence). The CDR3 sequence: CAWSVMGAGETQYF. CDR3 DNA sequence: TGTGCCTGGAGTGTAATGGGGGCTGGCGAGACCCAGTACTTC.

The chain combines TRBV4-3 with TRBJ1-3, with a possible D match to TRBD1 (5 bases). CDR3 length: 16 amino acids. Germline V gene data show CDR1 as LGHNA and CDR2 as YSLEER. V lost 0 bases, J lost 5 bases, and 14 bases lay in between. CDR3: CASSQDSQQGRNTIYF. CDR3 sequence (DNA): TGCGCCAGCAGCCAAGATTCGCAGCAGGGCCGAAACACCATATATTTT.

The genes are TRBV6-5 and TRBJ1-5; D possibly corresponds to TRBD1 (5 bases). The CDR3 runs to 14 residues. Germline values: CDR1 MNHEY, CDR2 SVGAGI. V lost 6 bases, J lost 4 bases, and 13 bases lay in between. CDR3 coding DNA: TGTGCCAGCAGCCCTGACCCAGGGAATCAGCCCCAGCATTTT. Translating it yields CASSPDPGNQPQHF.

The J gene is TRBJ1-1, the V gene TRBV2; D uncertain. Trimming pared 8 bases from V and 5 bases from J, leaving 12 bases between. The CDR3 extends over 12 amino acids. Germline assignment: CDR1 SNHLY and CDR2 FYNNEI. The DNA of the CDR3 is TGTGCCAGCTCGCCGGTACAGACTGAAGCTTTCTTT. Protein product: CASSPVQTEAFF.